This T cell receptor beta chain was recorded in a study of long-term antiretroviral therapy in people with HIV. Before DNA extraction, about 0.85-10 million cryopreserved PBMC were held in the samples. This CDR3 has 15 residues. After removal of 3 bases from V and 7 bases from J, the junction contained 9 bases not matched to a gene. The germline V gene encodes CDR1 SGDLS and CDR2 YYNGEE. They ran version v3.0 of the immunoSEQ assay at survey level. TCRdb's copy holds only in-frame clones and misses some; the assay was immunoSEQ multiplex PCR. This repertoire shows fewer than 25,000 clones, about 86% found once; its top ten account for 15%.

This chain connects TRBV9 to TRBJ2-1, with 8 bases identical to TRBD1. The specimen was unsorted PBMCs, collected 1.2 years after starting antiretroviral therapy. This TCR was sampled from a man over 45 with HIV. The CDR3 nucleotides are TGTGCCAGCAGCGCGGACAGGGCGTGGGGGAATGAGCAGTTCTTC. It encodes CASSADRAWGNEQFF.